This T cell receptor beta chain was profiled in a study of cytotoxic CD8 clonotypes in ibrutinib-treated CLL. TCRdb keeps only in-frame clones here, not all; method: immunoSEQ multiplex PCR. The data show 150,000 to 200,000 clones, about 80% seen once. The V gene's germline CDR1 is MNHEY and CDR2 SVGAGI. There are 13 residues in the CDR3. Trimming stripped 6 bases from V and 4 bases from J, with 12 bases between. The source was PBMCs, collected after 12 months of ibrutinib treatment. This sequence originates from a human donor with chronic lymphocytic leukemia. The chain uses TRBV6-5 and TRBJ2-5; D remains ambiguous. In nucleotides, the CDR3 is TGTGCCAGCAGCTTGATCTACCGAGAGACCCAGTACTTC. Amino acid sequence: CASSLIYRETQYF.